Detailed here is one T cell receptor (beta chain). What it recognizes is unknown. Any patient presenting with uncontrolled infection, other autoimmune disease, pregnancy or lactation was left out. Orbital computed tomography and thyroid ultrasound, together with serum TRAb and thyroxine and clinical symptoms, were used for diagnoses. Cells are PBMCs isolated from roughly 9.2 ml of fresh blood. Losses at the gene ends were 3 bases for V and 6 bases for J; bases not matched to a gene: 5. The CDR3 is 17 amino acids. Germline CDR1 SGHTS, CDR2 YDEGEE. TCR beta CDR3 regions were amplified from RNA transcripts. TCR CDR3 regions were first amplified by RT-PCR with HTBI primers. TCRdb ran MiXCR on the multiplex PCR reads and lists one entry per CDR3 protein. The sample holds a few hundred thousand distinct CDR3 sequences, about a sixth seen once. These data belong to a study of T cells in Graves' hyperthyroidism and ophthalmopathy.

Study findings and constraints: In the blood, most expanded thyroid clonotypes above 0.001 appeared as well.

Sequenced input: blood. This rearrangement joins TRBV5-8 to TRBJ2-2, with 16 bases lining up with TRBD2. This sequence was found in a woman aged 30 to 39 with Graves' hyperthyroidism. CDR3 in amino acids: CASSSPGTSGRAGELFF. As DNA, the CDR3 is TGTGCCAGCAGCTCACCCGGGACTAGCGGGAGGGCCGGGGAGCTGTTTTTT.